Listed below are T cell receptor beta chains from one sample, sequenced in a study of cytotoxic CD8 clonotypes in ibrutinib-treated CLL. Using immunoSEQ multiplex PCR, the repertoire was profiled, and TCRdb retains in-frame clones only, with some absent. The table lists approximately 350,000 clones, roughly two thirds of them singletons, with roughly 6.3% in the top ten. The material sequenced was PBMCs, taken after 36 months of ibrutinib treatment. These receptors all come from a human donor with chronic lymphocytic leukemia. The conserved cysteine and the conserved F or W are not part of the CDR3 here. The D gene is left open where the match is weak.

j_gene: TRBJ1-2
d_gene: -
v_gene: TRBV6-5
CDR3aa: ASSSTRHYGYT

j_gene: TRBJ2-7
d_gene: -
v_gene: TRBV20-1
CDR3aa: SALGGYEQY

j_gene: TRBJ2-7
d_gene: -
v_gene: TRBV7-6
CDR3aa: ASSHPRDGLYEQY

j_gene: TRBJ2-5
d_gene: -
v_gene: TRBV14
CDR3aa: ASSQDIGAQETQY

j_gene: TRBJ1-4
d_gene: TRBD1
v_gene: TRBV2
CDR3aa: ASSWDRNNEKLF

j_gene: TRBJ1-1
d_gene: -
v_gene: TRBV4-1
CDR3aa: ASSDFGLTEAF

j_gene: TRBJ2-2
d_gene: -
v_gene: TRBV7-9
CDR3aa: ASSLSFGQGHTGELF

j_gene: TRBJ1-2
d_gene: TRBD1
v_gene: TRBV10-3
CDR3aa: ATQGARGYT

j_gene: TRBJ2-7
d_gene: TRBD1
v_gene: TRBV6-5
CDR3aa: ASSYGGQGNYEQY

j_gene: TRBJ2-3
d_gene: -
v_gene: TRBV27
CDR3aa: ASSLSIEGSPTDTQY

j_gene: TRBJ2-7
d_gene: TRBD2
v_gene: TRBV5-4
CDR3aa: ASSLGAGEHHEQY